A single sample gave rise to the 25 T cell receptor beta chains below, sequenced in a study of follicular helper T cells after annual influenza vaccination. The repertoire was sequenced with immunoSEQ multiplex PCR; TCRdb's copy has only in-frame clones and lacks some. The sample lists 9,000 to 13,000 clones; approximately 77% were seen once. Time point defined: 2014-2015 season, pre-vaccination. The source material was CXCR5- memory CD4+ T cells sorted from blood, sampled on the day of influenza vaccination. Every receptor here comes from an adult who received the influenza vaccine.

The rearrangement links TRBV6-1 to TRBJ1-1; TRBD1 matches at 7 bases. The CDR3 length is 13 residues. CDR1 is MNHNS and CDR2 is SASEGT in the germline V gene. J was trimmed by 1 base and V by 7 bases; bases with no gene match: 3. In nucleotides, the CDR3 is TGTGCCAGCAAGGGGGCTGAGAACACTGAAGCTTTCTTT. Amino acid sequence: CASKGAENTEAFF.

V is TRBV7-6 and J is TRBJ2-3; tentatively, D is TRBD1 (6 bases). V gave up 1 base and J gave up 3 bases, with 8 bases separating them. The CDR3 is 14 amino acids. Germline V gene sequence: CDR1 SGHVS, CDR2 FNYEAQ. The CDR3 protein is CASSLVQGTDTQYF. The DNA for the CDR3 is TGTGCCAGCAGCTTAGTACAGGGTACAGATACGCAGTATTTT.

The J gene is TRBJ2-1, the V gene TRBV29-1; D not resolved. The CDR3 runs to 13 residues. Germline V gene sequence: CDR1 SQVTM, CDR2 ANQGSEA. V lost 2 bases and J lost 7, with 12 bases in between. The CDR3 region has the DNA TGCAGCGTTGAACAACAAATGGGGAATGAGCAGTTCTTC. Its protein product is CSVEQQMGNEQFF.

V is TRBV19 and J is TRBJ2-2; 7 bases line up with TRBD1. Trimming cost V 5 bases and J 6 bases; bases outside gene matches: 3. CDR1 is LNHDA and CDR2 is SQIVND in the germline V gene (reference sequence). This CDR3 has 13 residues. The CDR3 sequence: CASSETGAGELFF. DNA of the CDR3: TGTGCCAGTAGTGAAACAGGGGCCGGGGAGCTGTTTTTT.

The chain joins TRBV5-5 to TRBJ2-6, with D maybe TRBD1 (7 bases). The CDR3 runs to 15 residues. V lost 4 bases to trimming and J lost 2 bases, with 10 bases between them. Germline assignment: CDR1 SGHKS and CDR2 YYEKEE (reference sequence). The CDR3 spells CASSGGTAGANVLTF. The DNA for the CDR3 is TGTGCCAGCAGCGGGGGGACAGCTGGGGCCAACGTCCTGACTTTC.

The V and J genes are TRBV11-2 and TRBJ2-3; TRBD2 agrees at 7 bases. The CDR3 is made up of 15 amino acids. CDR1 is SGHAT and CDR2 is FQNNGV in the germline V gene. The trim removed 5 bases at V and 2 bases at J, leaving 7 bases unmatched. This CDR3 is CASSVTRDYTDTQYF. The CDR3 region has the DNA TGTGCCAGCAGCGTGACCCGGGACTACACAGATACGCAGTATTTT.

V usage is TRBV5-1 and J usage is TRBJ1-3, with 8 bases matching TRBD1. Germline CDR1 is SGHRS and CDR2 is YFSETQ. After removal of 6 bases from V and 2 bases from J, the junction contained 10 bases not matched to a gene. The CDR3 totals 16 residues. CDR3 in amino acids: CASNPTGEWTGNTIYF. CDR3 sequence (DNA): TGCGCCAGCAACCCGACAGGGGAATGGACTGGAAACACCATATATTTT.

The chain joins TRBV28 to TRBJ2-7; TRBD1 aligns across 8 bases. Unmatched junction bases numbered 5, after V lost 2 bases and J lost 2 bases. The CDR3 is made up of 15 amino acids. CDR1 is MDHEN, CDR2 SYDVKM, per germline. The CDR3 region has the DNA TGTGCCAGCAGTTTACCCGGACAGGGCCCCTACGAGCAGTACTTC. It encodes CASSLPGQGPYEQYF.

The rearrangement links TRBV5-1 to TRBJ1-5, with D possibly being TRBD1 (6 bases). Trimming took 0 bases from V and 0 from J, leaving 7 bases between them. This CDR3 spans 15 amino acids. Germline-derived CDR1 and CDR2 are SGHRS and YFSETQ. In DNA, the CDR3 is TGCGCCAGCAGCTTGGCAGGGGCTAGCAATCAGCCCCAGCATTTT. Encoded protein: CASSLAGASNQPQHF.

The CDR3 loop reads CASSLVARQGGRETQYF. The CDR3 DNA is TGCGCCAGCAGCTTGGTAGCACGTCAGGGAGGTCGGGAGACCCAGTACTTC. This chain links TRBV5-1 with TRBJ2-5, with D perhaps matching TRBD2 (6 bases). Trimming removed 0 bases at V and 5 bases at J, with 20 bases between. The germline V gene encodes CDR1 SGHRS and CDR2 YFSETQ. This CDR3 has 17 residues.

This clone was observed once. The chain uses TRBV29-1 and TRBJ2-3, with D possibly being TRBD2 (5 bases). The germline V gene encodes CDR1 SQVTM and CDR2 ANQGSEA. Trimming took off 5 bases at V and 3 bases at J, with 15 bases between the two ends. The CDR3 loop spans 14 amino acids. CDR3 bases: TGCAGCGTTTACCCCGGGGTTTATACAGATACGCAGTATTTT. Its protein product is CSVYPGVYTDTQYF.

Only one count was recorded for this clone. V usage is TRBV19 and J usage is TRBJ2-6; tentatively, D is TRBD2 (5 bases). V lost 0 bases and J 0 bases, leaving 15 bases between the germline ends. In germline, CDR1 is LNHDA, CDR2 SQIVND (reference sequence). The CDR3 is 19 amino acids. CDR3 bases: TGTGCCAGTAGTATAGAAGGTTTCCTGCGGGCCTCTGGGGCCAACGTCCTGACTTTC. This encodes CASSIEGFLRASGANVLTF.

The chain couples TRBV28 to TRBJ1-5, with a possible D match to TRBD1 (6 bases). Germline CDR1 reads MDHEN; CDR2 reads SYDVKM. With 7 bases removed from V and 3 bases from J, the gap between germline ends came to 25 bases. CDR3 length: 18 amino acids. CDR3 DNA: TGTGCCAGCACTCCTCGGGTGCGAGGACAGAGACTCAATCAGCCCCAGCATTTT. Its translation: CASTPRVRGQRLNQPQHF.

J is TRBJ1-1 and V is TRBV11-3, with 7 bases matching TRBD1. This CDR3 comprises 15 residues. V lost 4 bases, J lost 4 bases, and 9 bases stayed unmatched. CDR1 and CDR2 (germline): SGHNT, YENEEA. CDR3 loop: CASSSRTGDTTEAFF. CDR3 nucleotides: TGTGCCAGCAGCTCCCGCACAGGGGATACCACTGAAGCTTTCTTT.

The chain is built from TRBV10-3 and TRBJ1-2; weak D call: TRBD1 (5 bases). The V end lost 8 bases, the J end lost 3 bases, and 10 bases lay between the germline ends. Germline lookup yields CDR1 ENHRY and CDR2 SYGVKD. This CDR3 contains 12 residues. CDR3 in DNA: TGTGCCATCCAGGGATCGGACTATGGCTACACCTTC. Its translation: CAIQGSDYGYTF.

The CDR3 sequence is CASSSINLDTQYF. The CDR3 region has the DNA TGTGCCAGCAGCTCAATAAATTTAGATACGCAGTATTTT. This chain connects TRBV7-2 to TRBJ2-3; D uncertain. Germline V lookup: CDR1 SGHTA, CDR2 FQGNSA. The CDR3 extends over 13 amino acids. Trimming shortened V by 4 bases and J by 5 bases, and 10 bases separated the two germline ends. The full variable domain, rest sourced from reference TRBV7-2 and TRBJ2-3, is GAGVSQSPSNKVTEKGKDVELRCDPISGHTALYWYRQSLGQGLEFLIYFQGNSAPDKSGLPSDRFSAERTGGSVSTLTIQRTQQEDSAVYLCASSSINLDTQYFGPGTRLTVL.

The genes are TRBV5-8 and TRBJ1-6; 9 positions agree with TRBD1. Unmatched junction bases numbered 8, after V lost 2 bases and J lost 8 bases. Germline V gene sequence: CDR1 SGHTS, CDR2 YDEGEE. This CDR3 is 16 amino acids long. The CDR3 region has the DNA TGTGCCAGCAGCTTTGGTGGGACAGGGATTTATTCACCCCTCCACTTT. Translated: CASSFGGTGIYSPLHF. The full variable domain, rest sourced from reference TRBV5-8 and TRBJ1-6, is EAGVTQSPTHLIKTRGQQATLRCSPISGHTSVYWYQQALGLGLQFLLWYDEGEERNRGNFPPRFSGRQFPNYSSELNVNALELEDSALYLCASSFGGTGIYSPLHFGNGTRLTVT.

This rearrangement joins TRBV7-9 to TRBJ1-1; possible D gene TRBD1, 6 bases. The CDR3 runs 15 residues. Germline V gene lookup returns CDR1 SEHNR and CDR2 FQNEAQ (reference sequence). Trimming left V 3 bases short and J 1 base short, with 12 bases between. CDR3 in DNA: TGTGCCAGCAGCTTCCCGACAGGACCGAACACTGAAGCTTTCTTT. Translated: CASSFPTGPNTEAFF.

The chain couples TRBV19 to TRBJ1-1, with TRBD1 identical over 11 bases. With 5 bases clipped from V and 6 bases from J, the junction kept 5 bases outside the gene matches. The germline gives CDR1 LNHDA, CDR2 SQIVND (reference sequence). CDR3 length: 14 residues. The CDR3 sequence: CASSPRDRGSEAFF. CDR3 bases: TGTGCCAGTAGTCCGAGGGACAGGGGGTCTGAAGCTTTCTTT.

CDR3 residues: CASSQAGTGGEKLFF. CDR3 DNA sequence: TGCGCCAGCAGCCAGGCCGGGACAGGGGGTGAAAAACTGTTTTTT. The chain combines TRBV4-3 with TRBJ1-4, with TRBD1 matching 11 bases. The CDR3 sequence is 15 residues long. V trimming: 3 bases; J trimming: 7 bases; junction bases outside the gene matches: 4. In germline, CDR1 is LGHNA, CDR2 YSLEER.

The V gene is TRBV6-5, the J gene TRBJ1-6; possible D gene TRBD1, 5 bases. CDR3 length equals 13 residues. V lost 6 bases and J lost 8, with 11 bases in between. CDR1 is MNHEY, CDR2 SVGAGI, per germline. The CDR3 DNA reads as TGTGCCAGCAGGAGGGGATTCGATTCACCCCTCCACTTT. Its translation is CASRRGFDSPLHF.

This clone has a handful of counts. The V call is TRBV9, the J call TRBJ1-2; D not resolved. The V end lost 0 bases, the J end lost 3 bases, and 9 bases lay between the germline ends. Germline V gives CDR1 SGDLS, CDR2 YYNGEE. The CDR3 contains 14 residues. CDR3 coding DNA: TGTGCCAGCAGCGTAGATCAAGGGCACTATGGCTACACCTTC. This sequence encodes CASSVDQGHYGYTF.

The rearrangement joins TRBV18 to TRBJ2-4, with 8 bases that match TRBD2. Germline lookup yields CDR1 KGHSH and CDR2 LQKENI. The CDR3 totals 16 residues. The V gene end was trimmed by 2 bases and the J gene end by 0 bases; junction bases not matched to a gene: 3. The CDR3 loop reads CASSPGGGLAKNIQYF. The CDR3 coding sequence is TGTGCCAGCTCACCAGGCGGGGGGCTAGCCAAAAACATTCAGTACTTC. Drawing the rest from reference TRBV18 and TRBJ2-4, the complete variable domain is NAGVMQNPRHLVRRRGQEARLRCSPMKGHSHVYWYRQLPEEGLKFMVYLQKENIIDESGMPKERFSAEFPKEGPSILRIQQVVRGDSAAYFCASSPGGGLAKNIQYFGAGTRLSVL.

The chain is built from TRBV30 and TRBJ2-7; D might be TRBD1 (5 bases). Per germline, CDR1 GTSNPN and CDR2 SVGIG (reference sequence). The V end was cut by 3 bases, the J end by 0 bases, with 12 bases between. CDR3 size: 14 residues. The CDR3: CAWSRDRSSYEQYF. In DNA form, the CDR3 reads TGTGCCTGGAGCAGAGACAGAAGCTCCTACGAGCAGTACTTC.

The V gene is TRBV18, the J gene TRBJ1-2; D is unresolved. Germline CDR1 KGHSH, CDR2 LQKENI. CDR3 length: 15 residues. V lost 6 bases to trimming and J lost 0 bases, with 14 bases between them. The CDR3 spells CASSRPTDTNYGYTF. The CDR3 DNA reads as TGTGCCAGCTCCCGCCCGACGGATACTAACTATGGCTACACCTTC.